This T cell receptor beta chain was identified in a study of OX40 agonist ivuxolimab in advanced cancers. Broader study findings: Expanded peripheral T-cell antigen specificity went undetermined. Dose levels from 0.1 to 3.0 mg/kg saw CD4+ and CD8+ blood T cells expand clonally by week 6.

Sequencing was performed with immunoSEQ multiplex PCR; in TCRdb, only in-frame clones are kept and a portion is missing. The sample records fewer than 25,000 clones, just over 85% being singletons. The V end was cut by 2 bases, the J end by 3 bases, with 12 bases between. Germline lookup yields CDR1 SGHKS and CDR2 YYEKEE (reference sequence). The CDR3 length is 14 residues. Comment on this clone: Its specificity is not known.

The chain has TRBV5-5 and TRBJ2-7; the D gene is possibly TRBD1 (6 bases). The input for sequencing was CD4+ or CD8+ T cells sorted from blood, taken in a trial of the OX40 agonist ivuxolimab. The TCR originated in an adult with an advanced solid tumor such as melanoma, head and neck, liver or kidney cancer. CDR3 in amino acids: CASSFGAGDYEQYF. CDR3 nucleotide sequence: TGTGCCAGCAGCTTTGGGGCAGGGGACTACGAGCAGTACTTC.